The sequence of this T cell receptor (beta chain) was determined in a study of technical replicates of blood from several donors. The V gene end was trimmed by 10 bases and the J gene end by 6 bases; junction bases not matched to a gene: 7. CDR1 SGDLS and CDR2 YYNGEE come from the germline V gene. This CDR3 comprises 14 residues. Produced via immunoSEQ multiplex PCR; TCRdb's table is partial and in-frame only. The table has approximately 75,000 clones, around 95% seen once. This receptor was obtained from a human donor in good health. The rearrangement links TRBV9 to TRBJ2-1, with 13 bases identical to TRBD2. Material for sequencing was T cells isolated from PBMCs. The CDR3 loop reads CASSLAGGINEQFF. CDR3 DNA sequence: TGTGCCTCCTCACTAGCGGGAGGGATCAATGAGCAGTTCTTC.